The 31 T cell receptor beta chains below all came from one sample that was sequenced in a study of cytomegalovirus exposure and HLA in healthy donors. The PCR ran on 60 Vbeta and 13 Jbeta primers. The method was immunoSEQ multiplex PCR; TCRdb's version includes in-frame clones alone and lacks a portion of them. In the table there are about 140,000 clones, over 75% of which are singletons. Input material: PBMCs. The receptors here all came from a man aged 25-45 years in good health and CMV-seronegative.

V gene TRBV10-3 combines with J gene TRBJ2-7; D ambiguous. The CDR3 length is 13 residues. V was shortened by 6 bases and J by 4 bases, with 13 bases between the two germline ends. Germline values: CDR1 ENHRY, CDR2 SYGVKD. The DNA of the CDR3 is TGTGCCATCAGGTGGCAGGTTGGGTACGAGCAGTACTTC. This translates into CAIRWQVGYEQYF.

This clone was found a few times. This chain links TRBV4-1 with TRBJ2-1; TRBD2 agrees at 9 bases. The trim removed 4 bases at V and 5 bases at J, leaving 6 bases unmatched. This CDR3 spans 15 amino acids. Germline values: CDR1 MGHRA, CDR2 YSYEKL. CDR3 sequence: CASSRGGAGNNEQFF. The CDR3 DNA is TGCGCCAGCAGCCGCGGGGGGGCCGGTAACAATGAGCAGTTCTTC.

The J gene is TRBJ2-3, the V gene TRBV11-2; weak D call: TRBD2 (7 bases). CDR1 is SGHAT and CDR2 is FQNNGV in the germline V gene. The CDR3 is made up of 16 amino acids. The germline V and J ends were trimmed by 5 bases and 2 bases, with 17 bases remaining between them. This chain's CDR3 is CASSPRAGAHTDTQYF. The CDR3 nucleotides read TGTGCCAGCAGCCCCAGGGCGGGGGCCCACACAGATACGCAGTATTTT.

This clone was observed a few times. This chain connects TRBV6-5 to TRBJ2-7; the D gene is possibly TRBD1 (6 bases). The germline V and J ends were trimmed by 5 bases and 0 bases, with 11 bases remaining between them. Per the germline V gene, CDR1 is MNHEY and CDR2 is SVGAGI. The CDR3 is made up of 14 amino acids. Written as DNA, the CDR3 is TGTGCCAGCAGTACCACAGGGTCCTCCTACGAGCAGTACTTC. This codes for CASSTTGSSYEQYF.

The genes are TRBV12-5 and TRBJ2-2, with unresolved D. V lost 1 base, J lost 7 bases, and 10 bases lay in between. Germline V gives CDR1 LGHNT, CDR2 FRNRAP. The CDR3 contains 14 residues. CDR3 DNA: TGTGCTAGTGGTTTGGCCAGGCTCGGCGGGGAGCTGTTTTTT. Translated, it gives CASGLARLGGELFF. The variable domain in full, with the rest retrieved from reference TRBV12-5 and TRBJ2-2, is DARVTQTPRHKVTEMGQEVTMRCQPILGHNTVFWYRQTMMQGLELLAYFRNRAPLDDSGMPKDRFSAEMPDATLATLKIQPSEPRDSAVYFCASGLARLGGELFFGEGSRLTVL.

The rearrangement joins TRBV6-6 to TRBJ2-5, with unresolved D. The J call may not be correct, given that the DNA end is closer to TRBJ2-7. This CDR3 contains 13 residues. Germline values: CDR1 MNHNY, CDR2 SVGAGI (reference sequence). The CDR3 DNA follows: TGTGCCGCGTTGAACCAGGTTCCCTACGAGCAGTACTTC. Its translation: CAALNQVPYEQYF.

This clone was found once. The J gene is TRBJ1-2, the V gene TRBV30, with 7 positions matching TRBD1. V dropped 2 bases and J dropped 4; count of bases not matched to a gene: 10. The CDR3 covers 15 residues. Germline CDR1 is GTSNPN and CDR2 is SVGIG (reference sequence). The CDR3 DNA reads as TGTGCCTGGAGTTTACTAAGGGGGCCCACCTATGGCTACACCTTC. This codes for CAWSLLRGPTYGYTF.

V gene TRBV6-6 combines with J gene TRBJ1-5; no definite D call. The CDR3 is 14 residues long. Trimming shortened V by 2 bases and J by 0 bases, and 5 bases separated the two germline ends. Germline V gives CDR1 MNHNY, CDR2 SVGAGI (reference sequence). Here the CDR3 reads CASSYTDSNQPQHF. CDR3 nucleotides: TGTGCCAGCAGTTACACAGATAGCAATCAGCCCCAGCATTTT.

Turning to this clone: One end of the junction fails to match germline, which may point to a read error. Other DNA sequences in this specimen translate into the identical CDR3. The rearrangement joins TRBV30 to TRBJ1-3, with 8 bases identical to TRBD1. Germline CDR1 GTSNPN, CDR2 SVGIG (reference sequence). The CDR3 is 17 residues long. The CDR3 bases are TGTGCCTGGACCCCGGACAGGGTAGGCTCGGGAGGAAACACCATATATTTC. Amino acids: CAWTPDRVGSGGNTIYF.

The chain carries TRBV27 and TRBJ1-1; 8 positions agree with TRBD1. This CDR3 is built from 15 residues. CDR1 and CDR2 (germline): MNHEY, SMNVEV (reference sequence). J gave up 7 bases and V 5 bases, and 12 bases lay outside the gene matches. CDR3 in amino acids: CASSGFATGAGEAFF. The CDR3 bases are TGTGCCAGCAGTGGGTTTGCGACAGGGGCAGGTGAAGCTTTCTTT.

The rearrangement joins TRBV6-4 to TRBJ2-7; D perhaps matches TRBD2 (5 bases). Germline loops: CDR1 MRHNA, CDR2 SNTAGT. The germline V and J ends were trimmed by 8 bases and 3 bases, with 14 bases remaining between them. This CDR3 region has 13 residues. This CDR3 reads CASSVRENYEQYF. CDR3 DNA: TGTGCCAGCTCCGTGAGGGAAAACTACGAGCAGTACTTC.

CDR3 loop: CASSEPGQGRFNYGYTF. The CDR3 DNA reads TGTGCCAGCAGCGAGCCGGGACAGGGAAGATTTAACTATGGCTACACCTTC. The rearrangement joins TRBV9 to TRBJ1-2, with 9 positions matching TRBD1. The junction had 10 bases not matched to a gene; V was cut back by 3 bases and J by 1 base. The germline V gene has CDR1 SGDLS and CDR2 YYNGEE. This CDR3 contains 17 residues.

The chain employs TRBV10-3 and TRBJ2-3; tentative D call: TRBD2 (5 bases). V was pared by 0 bases and J by 1 base, with 5 bases between. This CDR3 region has 14 residues. Germline V gene sequence: CDR1 ENHRY, CDR2 SYGVKD. Here the CDR3 reads CAISESSGTDTQYF. CDR3 in DNA: TGTGCCATCAGTGAGTCTAGCGGCACAGATACGCAGTATTTT.

This clone was seen a few times. The rearrangement links TRBV28 to TRBJ1-3; D perhaps matches TRBD1 (5 bases). Germline CDR1 reads MDHEN; CDR2 reads SYDVKM. Trimming left V 1 base short and J 0 bases short, with 7 bases between. CDR3 length: 15 amino acids. CDR3 in DNA: TGTGCCAGCAGTTTATCCAGGGTCTCTGGAAACACCATATATTTT. It yields the protein CASSLSRVSGNTIYF.

V and J are TRBV9 and TRBJ1-5; D may be TRBD1 (5 bases). The CDR3 has 15 amino acids. Trimming took off 4 bases at V and 4 bases at J, with 15 bases between the two ends. Per germline, CDR1 SGDLS and CDR2 YYNGEE. CDR3 protein: CASSSGLGGNQPQHF. The DNA for the CDR3 is TGTGCCAGCAGCTCCGGGCTGGGGGGGAATCAGCCCCAGCATTTT.

The chain employs TRBV7-9 and TRBJ1-2, with 9 bases matching TRBD1. V lost 3 bases, J lost 2 bases, and 4 bases stayed unmatched. Germline V lookup: CDR1 SEHNR, CDR2 FQNEAQ (reference sequence). The CDR3 covers 15 residues. CDR3 loop: CASSLGTGLNYGYTF. The CDR3 DNA reads as TGTGCCAGCAGCTTGGGGACAGGGCTAAACTATGGCTACACCTTC. Filled out from reference TRBV7-9 and TRBJ1-2, the complete variable domain reads DTGVSQNPRHKITKRGQNVTFRCDPISEHNRLYWYRQTLGQGPEFLTYFQNEAQLEKSRLLSDRFSAERPKGSFSTLEIQRTEQGDSAMYLCASSLGTGLNYGYTFGSGTRLTVV.

This clone was seen repeatedly, ten times or more. The sample holds other DNA sequences that translate to the same CDR3. The chain is built from TRBV11-2 and TRBJ2-7; D is perhaps TRBD1 (5 bases). The V end lost 2 bases, the J end lost 5 bases, and 13 bases lay between the germline ends. CDR1 and CDR2 from the germline V gene are SGHAT and FQNNGV. The length of the CDR3 is 14 residues. As DNA, the CDR3 is TGTGCCAGCAGCTTATCCGCAGGGTTGCACGAGCAGTACTTC. Translated: CASSLSAGLHEQYF.

The genes are TRBV5-1 and TRBJ2-2; possible D gene TRBD1, 5 bases. Trimming stripped 2 bases from V and 6 bases from J, with 8 bases between. Germline V CDR1 and CDR2: SGHRS, YFSETQ. The length of the CDR3 is 13 residues. This CDR3 is CASSFQGAGELFF. As DNA, the CDR3 is TGCGCCAGCAGCTTCCAGGGTGCCGGGGAGCTGTTTTTT.

The chain joins TRBV29-1 to TRBJ2-7; D is unresolved. The CDR3 spans 12 residues. Germline V lookup: CDR1 SQVTM, CDR2 ANQGSEA. Trimming removed 4 bases at V and 3 bases at J, with 10 bases between. The CDR3 nucleotides read TGCAGCGTTGTTCACAGAAACTACGAGCAGTACTTC. Translated, it gives CSVVHRNYEQYF.

The chain links TRBV28 to TRBJ1-2; a possible D gene is TRBD1 (5 bases). Germline-derived CDR1 and CDR2 are MDHEN and SYDVKM. This CDR3 contains 13 residues. The V end was cut by 2 bases, the J end by 6 bases, with 10 bases between. The CDR3 DNA is TGTGCCAGCAGTTTAACCAGGGATCATGGCTACACCTTC. As protein: CASSLTRDHGYTF.

This clone appeared a few times. This chain connects TRBV19 to TRBJ2-2, with D tentatively TRBD1 (6 bases). V lost 7 bases, J lost 1 base, and 16 bases lay in between. Per the germline V gene, CDR1 is LNHDA and CDR2 is SQIVND (reference sequence). The CDR3 covers 16 residues. CDR3 loop: CASNPLWGRNTGELFF. The DNA of the CDR3 is TGTGCCAGTAATCCCCTTTGGGGGCGGAACACCGGGGAGCTGTTTTTT.

The V gene is TRBV5-1, the J gene TRBJ1-1; a possible D gene is TRBD1 (6 bases). Trimming removed 2 bases from V and 5 bases from J, with 10 bases in between. The CDR3 sequence is 13 residues long. Looked up from germline, CDR1 is SGHRS and CDR2 is YFSETQ. The CDR3 DNA reads TGCGCCAGCAGCTTTGCACAGGGAACTGAAGCTTTCTTT. Translated: CASSFAQGTEAFF.

The chain uses TRBV6-6 and TRBJ2-5; 7 bases line up with TRBD1. The length of the CDR3 is 15 residues. With V trimmed by 1 base and J by 3 bases, 5 bases remained unmatched. Per the germline V gene, CDR1 is MNHNY and CDR2 is SVGAGI (reference sequence). DNA for the CDR3: TGTGCCAGCAGTTACTTATCGGGACAGAAAGAGACCCAGTACTTC. Translating it yields CASSYLSGQKETQYF.

The rearrangement joins TRBV6-5 to TRBJ2-5; TRBD1 is a possible D gene (6 bases). The CDR3 totals 14 residues. V was pared by 6 bases and J by 2 bases, with 13 bases between. Per the germline V gene, CDR1 is MNHEY and CDR2 is SVGAGI. The CDR3 DNA follows: TGTGCCAGCAGGGAAGGTGGGACACAAGAGACCCAGTACTTC. The encoded protein is CASREGGTQETQYF.

The chain has TRBV5-4 and TRBJ1-1; 7 nucleotides line up with TRBD1. Germline trimming cut 4 bases from V and 1 base from J; bases unmatched to any gene: 7. The germline CDR1 and CDR2 sequences are SGHNT and YYREEE (reference sequence). The CDR3 is 15 residues long. CDR3 DNA: TGTGCCAGCAGCCCCGGGACAGTACAGAACACTGAAGCTTTCTTT. Its protein product is CASSPGTVQNTEAFF.

This rearrangement joins TRBV6-5 to TRBJ1-2; a possible D gene is TRBD1 (6 bases). Per the germline V gene, CDR1 is MNHEY and CDR2 is SVGAGI. This CDR3 comprises 15 residues. V was pared by 4 bases and J by 8 bases, with 20 bases between. CDR3 residues: CASSWDGSGGQGYTF. The CDR3 DNA reads as TGTGCCAGCAGTTGGGACGGGTCGGGGGGGCAAGGCTACACCTTC.

A few counts support this clone. The rearrangement links TRBV5-1 to TRBJ2-2; 7 bases map to TRBD2. The CDR3 loop spans 15 amino acids. Germline CDR1 and CDR2: SGHRS and YFSETQ. Trimming cost V 3 bases and J 5 bases; bases outside gene matches: 7. CDR3 loop: CASSSGLVLTGELFF. The CDR3 DNA is TGCGCCAGCAGCTCTGGACTAGTGTTGACCGGGGAGCTGTTTTTT.

The chain recombines TRBV29-1 with TRBJ1-5; D is unresolved. CDR1 and CDR2 from the germline V gene are SQVTM and ANQGSEA. The V end was cut by 6 bases, the J end by 5 bases, with 17 bases between. CDR3 size: 14 residues. In DNA form, the CDR3 reads TGCAGCGTCGCCGACGGCCAGCGCCATCAGCCCCAGCATTTT. Translation gives CSVADGQRHQPQHF.

The rearrangement links TRBV27 to TRBJ2-2; 8 bases line up with TRBD2. The CDR3 spans 16 residues. CDR1 MNHEY and CDR2 SMNVEV come from the germline V gene (reference sequence). After removal of 0 bases from V and 4 bases from J, the junction contained 4 bases not matched to a gene. The CDR3 nucleotides read TGTGCCAGCAGTTTATCCCCTAGCGGGCCCACCGGGGAGCTGTTTTTT. Amino acid sequence: CASSLSPSGPTGELFF.

CDR3 protein: CASRPGQNYYGYTF. CDR3 DNA sequence: TGTGCCAGCAGGCCGGGACAGAATTACTATGGCTACACCTTC. V and J are TRBV6-1 and TRBJ1-2, with TRBD1 identical over 7 bases. The CDR3 spans 14 residues. Germline CDR1 MNHNS, CDR2 SASEGT. The V segment lost 6 bases and the J segment 3 bases; nucleotides outside the gene matches: 7.

This chain connects TRBV29-1 to TRBJ1-1; the D is unclear. Germline CDR1 is SQVTM and CDR2 is ANQGSEA. V was shortened by 6 bases and J by 0 bases, with 11 bases between the two germline ends. The CDR3 spans 13 residues. The DNA of the CDR3 is TGCAGCGTCGTTGACACGGTGAACACTGAAGCTTTCTTT. Its translation: CSVVDTVNTEAFF.